The rows below give T cell receptor beta chains drawn from one sample of a study of OX40 agonist ivuxolimab in advanced cancers. Using immunoSEQ multiplex PCR, the repertoire was profiled, and TCRdb retains in-frame clones only, with some absent. The sample consists of approximately 70,000 clones, about 86% of them appearing once. The source material was CD4+ or CD8+ T cells sorted from blood, sampled in a trial of the OX40 agonist ivuxolimab. Every receptor here comes from an adult with an advanced solid tumor such as melanoma, head and neck, liver or kidney cancer. CDR3s include the opening cysteine and the closing phenylalanine or tryptophan. The D gene is left open where the match is weak. Rows may omit the clone size; those that give it use once, few, many or a size class.

d_gene	abundance	len	v_gene	j_gene	CDR3nt	CDR3aa
.	.	13	TRBV5-5	TRBJ1-2	TGTGCCAGCAGCTTCGACAGGAGCTATGGCTACACCTTC	CASSFDRSYGYTF
.	.	19	TRBV28	TRBJ2-3	TGTGCCAGCAGTTTCCCTTCCTCGGACGTAGTTGAGGGCACAGATACGCAGTATTTT	CASSFPSSDVVEGTDTQYF
.	.	15	TRBV21-1	TRBJ2-1	TGTGCCAGCAGCCACCCCGGGAGGGACGGGGTTGAGCAGTTCTTC	CASSHPGRDGVEQFF
.	.	15	TRBV5-5	TRBJ2-1	TGTGCCAGCAGCCCGAGGCGTCTGACGGCTGATGAGCAGTTCTTC	CASSPRRLTADEQFF
.	few	13	TRBV9	TRBJ1-5	TGTGCCAGCAGCCGGGACCCCGGACAGCCCCAGCATTTT	CASSRDPGQPQHF
.	.	17	TRBV11-2	TRBJ2-7	TGTGCCAGCAGCTTAGGGGGTGGCACCGCCTCCTCCTACGAGCAGTACTTC	CASSLGGGTASSYEQYF
TRBD1	.	15	TRBV10-2	TRBJ2-3	TGCGCCAGCAGCCCGGGACAGGGGGCGACAGATACGCAGTATTTT	CASSPGQGATDTQYF
.	few	14	TRBV18	TRBJ1-1	TGTGCCAGCTCACGGGGACTCGGGGACACTGAAGCTTTCTTT	CASSRGLGDTEAFF
TRBD1	few	13	TRBV10-3	TRBJ1-5	TGTGCCATCAGGAAGGACAGGGGATGGCCCCAGCATTTT	CAIRKDRGWPQHF
.	once	12	TRBV10-3	TRBJ2-1	TGTGCCATCGCGGCCTCCTACAATGAGCAGTTCTTC	CAIAASYNEQFF
.	.	16	TRBV5-1	TRBJ1-2	TGCGCCAGCAGTTCTGGGGGGCAGGGATCGGACTATGGCTACACCTTC	CASSSGGQGSDYGYTF
TRBD1	.	16	TRBV29-1	TRBJ2-5	TGCAGCGTTGAGATTTTGGGACAGGCCCTCGGAGAGACCCAGTACTTC	CSVEILGQALGETQYF
.	.	15	TRBV5-6	TRBJ2-3	TGTGCCAGCAGTTTTTCCAGGGGTTCCACAGATACGCAGTATTTT	CASSFSRGSTDTQYF
.	.	12	TRBV15	TRBJ2-1	TGTGCCACCAGCACGCCGTATTACGCCCAGTTCTTC	CATSTPYYAQFF
TRBD2	.	15	TRBV2	TRBJ2-3	TGTGCCAGCAGTGCCCGGACTAGAAGCACAGATACGCAGTATTTT	CASSARTRSTDTQYF
.	.	17	TRBV5-6	TRBJ1-6	TGTGCCAGCAGCTTGGGTATGAGGGGCGCCGAGAATTCACCCCTCCACTTT	CASSLGMRGAENSPLHF
.	few	15	TRBV7-9	TRBJ1-1	TGTGCCAGCAGCTTAGATATACAGGGGAACACTGAAGCTTTCTTT	CASSLDIQGNTEAFF
TRBD1	.	16	TRBV28	TRBJ1-2	TGTGCCAGCAGTTTATGGGGGACAGGGACAGGCGATGGCTACACCTTC	CASSLWGTGTGDGYTF
TRBD1	.	14	TRBV27	TRBJ2-7	TGTGCCAGCAGTTTCTTGGACAGGGGGGGTGAGCAGTACTTC	CASSFLDRGGEQYF
.	.	15	TRBV2	TRBJ1-5	TGTGCCACGTCATTGTGGGGGAGCAGCAATCAGCCCCAGCATTTT	CATSLWGSSNQPQHF
TRBD2	.	20	TRBV15	TRBJ2-3	TGTGCCACCAGCAGAGGCCTTGGGGCGGGAGGGCTTAGTGGCACAGATACGCAGTATTTT	CATSRGLGAGGLSGTDTQYF
TRBD2	.	15	TRBV19	TRBJ2-1	TGTGCCAGTAGATCGCCGGGACTAGGGGTAGATGAGCAGTTCTTC	CASRSPGLGVDEQFF
.	.	14	TRBV11-3	TRBJ2-7	TGTGCCAGCAGCTTAGATAAGACCCCCAGCGAGCAGTACTTC	CASSLDKTPSEQYF
.	.	16	TRBV5-6	TRBJ1-2	TGTGCCAGCAGCTCAACCCGGACGGATGCTTTCGGCGGCTACACCTTC	CASSSTRTDAFGGYTF
.	.	13	TRBV29-1	TRBJ2-3	TGCAGCGTTGTATCTGATAGCACAGATACGCAGTATTTT	CSVVSDSTDTQYF
TRBD1	once	16	TRBV19	TRBJ2-2	TGTGCCAGTACTCCACCGGGACAGGGGAACACCGGGGAGCTGTTTTTT	CASTPPGQGNTGELFF
.	.	16	TRBV5-1	TRBJ2-5	TGCGCCAGCAGCCCCCGAGAGTCTGGGGCGGGAGAGACCCAGTACTTC	CASSPRESGAGETQYF
TRBD2	.	15	TRBV9	TRBJ2-1	TGTGCCAGCAGCGTAGCTAGCGGGAGTTTCGATGAGCAGTTCTTC	CASSVASGSFDEQFF
.	.	14	TRBV5-6	TRBJ2-2	TGTGCCAGCAGCTTGGAAGGATTAACCGGGGAGCTGTTTTTT	CASSLEGLTGELFF
TRBD2	.	15	TRBV7-3	TRBJ2-5	TGTGCCAGCAGCTTAGGACTAGCGGGAGTTGAGACCCAGTACTTC	CASSLGLAGVETQYF
.	.	13	TRBV6-1	TRBJ1-5	TGTGCCACCTCCGCGCAACTAGTTCAGCCCCAGCATTTT	CATSAQLVQPQHF
.	.	12	TRBV2	TRBJ1-2	TGTGCCAGCAGTGCGAATAAAAGTGGCTACACCTTC	CASSANKSGYTF
TRBD2	.	18	TRBV10-3	TRBJ2-3	TGTGCCATCAGTGAGTCGAAGAGCGGGAGGGCTGACACAGATACGCAGTATTTT	CAISESKSGRADTDTQYF
.	.	14	TRBV18	TRBJ1-1	TGTGCCAGCTCTCCCACAAGGGGGAACACTGAAGCTTTCTTT	CASSPTRGNTEAFF
.	.	13	TRBV30	TRBJ2-3	TGTGCCTGGAGTTACGGGACCGCAGATACGCAGTATTTT	CAWSYGTADTQYF
TRBD1	.	20	TRBV4-3	TRBJ2-2	TGCGCCAGCAGCCAAGATTTTGGGCAGGGGGACACCCTTTATCCCGGGGAGCTGTTTTTT	CASSQDFGQGDTLYPGELFF
TRBD1	.	13	TRBV5-4	TRBJ1-1	TGTGCCAGCAACCCGGGACAGGGTCCTGAAGCTTTCTTT	CASNPGQGPEAFF
.	.	12	TRBV4-2	TRBJ2-3	TGTGCCAGCAGCCAAGATCGGGCTAGCCGGTATTTT	CASSQDRASRYF
.	.	14	TRBV7-9	TRBJ2-3	TGTGCCAGCAGCCAGACGGGTTTCACAGATACGCAGTATTTT	CASSQTGFTDTQYF
.	.	15	TRBV7-2	TRBJ1-5	TGTGCCAGCAGCCTCTCGGGGGTAGTGGGTCAGCCCCAGCATTTT	CASSLSGVVGQPQHF
TRBD1	.	13	TRBV6-1	TRBJ1-5	TGTGCCAGCAGAACGACAGGGAGACAGCCCCAGCATTTT	CASRTTGRQPQHF
TRBD1	.	13	TRBV29-1	TRBJ1-5	TGCAGCGTTCAGGGGGAAGGCAATCAGCCCCAGCATTTT	CSVQGEGNQPQHF
.	.	11	TRBV20-1	TRBJ1-1	TGCAGTGCTAGAGGACAGACCGAAGCTTTCTTT	CSARGQTEAFF
.	.	15	TRBV19	TRBJ2-2	TGTGCCAGTAGTAATCCGGGGCTTCCCACCGGGGAGCTGTTTTTT	CASSNPGLPTGELFF
TRBD1	.	15	TRBV6-5	TRBJ2-7	TGTGCCAGCAGCCCCGGGACAGGGAGTTCCTACGAGCAGTACTTC	CASSPGTGSSYEQYF
.	.	12	TRBV2	TRBJ2-3	TGTGCCAGCAGTGCCCACACAGATACGCAGTATTTT	CASSAHTDTQYF
.	.	14	TRBV5-1	TRBJ1-2	TGCGCCAGCAGCACCGGAGATTCCAACGTTGGCTACACCTTC	CASSTGDSNVGYTF
.	.	12	TRBV28	TRBJ2-5	TGTGCCAGCAGTTTATCCCAGTGGACCCAGTACTTC	CASSLSQWTQYF
TRBD1	.	14	TRBV27	TRBJ2-6	TGTGCCAGCAGCGACAGGGCTGGGGCCAACGTCCTGACTTTC	CASSDRAGANVLTF
.	.	13	TRBV4-3	TRBJ2-7	TGCGCCAGCAGCCGAGGCCCTTCCTACGAGCAGTACTTC	CASSRGPSYEQYF
.	.	17	TRBV7-2	TRBJ1-4	TGTGCCAGCAGCTTAGTACGAGGGGGTGGCTTGAATGAAAAACTGTTTTTT	CASSLVRGGGLNEKLFF
.	.	16	TRBV30	TRBJ1-4	TGTGCCTGGACCCGAACTAAGGTAGCAACTAATGAAAAACTGTTTTTT	CAWTRTKVATNEKLFF